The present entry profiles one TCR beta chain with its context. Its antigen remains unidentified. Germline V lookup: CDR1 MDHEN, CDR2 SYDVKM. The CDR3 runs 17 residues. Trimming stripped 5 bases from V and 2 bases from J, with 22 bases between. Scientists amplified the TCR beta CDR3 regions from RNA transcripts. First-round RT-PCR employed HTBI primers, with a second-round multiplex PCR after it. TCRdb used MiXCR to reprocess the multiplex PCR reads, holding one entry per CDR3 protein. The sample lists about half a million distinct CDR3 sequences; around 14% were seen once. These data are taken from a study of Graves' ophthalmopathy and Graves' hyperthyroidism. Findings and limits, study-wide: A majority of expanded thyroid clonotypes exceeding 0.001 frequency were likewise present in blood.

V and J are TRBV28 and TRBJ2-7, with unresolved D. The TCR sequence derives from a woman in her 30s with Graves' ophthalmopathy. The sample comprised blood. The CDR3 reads CASSTAIWLERAYEQYF. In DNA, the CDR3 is TGTGCCAGCAGTACCGCGATTTGGCTAGAAAGAGCCTACGAGCAGTACTTC.